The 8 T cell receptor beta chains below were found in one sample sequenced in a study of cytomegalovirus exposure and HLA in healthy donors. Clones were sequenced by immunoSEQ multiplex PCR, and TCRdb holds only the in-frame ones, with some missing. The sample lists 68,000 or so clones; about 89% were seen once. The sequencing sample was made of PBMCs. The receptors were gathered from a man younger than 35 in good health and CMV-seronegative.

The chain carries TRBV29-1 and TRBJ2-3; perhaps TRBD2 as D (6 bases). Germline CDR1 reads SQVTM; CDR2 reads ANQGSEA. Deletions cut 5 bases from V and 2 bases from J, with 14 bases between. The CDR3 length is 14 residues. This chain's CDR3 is CSVIVDYPTDTQYF. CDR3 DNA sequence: TGCAGCGTTATAGTGGACTACCCCACAGATACGCAGTATTTT.

CDR3 loop: CASSGDRGLNTEAFF. The CDR3 DNA is TGTGCCAGCAGTGGGGACAGGGGACTGAACACTGAAGCTTTCTTT. This sequence joins TRBV6-5 and TRBJ1-1; 10 positions agree with TRBD1. Germline V lookup: CDR1 MNHEY, CDR2 SVGAGI. The CDR3 covers 15 residues. The V and J ends lost 5 bases and 0 bases, in that order; junction bases with no gene match: 3.

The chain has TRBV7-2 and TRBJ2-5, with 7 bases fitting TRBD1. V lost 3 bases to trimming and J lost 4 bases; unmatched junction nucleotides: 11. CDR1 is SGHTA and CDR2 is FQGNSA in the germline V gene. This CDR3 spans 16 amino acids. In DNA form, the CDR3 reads TGTGCCAGCAGCTTGATCACGGGACAGCATGGAGAGACCCAGTACTTC. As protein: CASSLITGQHGETQYF.

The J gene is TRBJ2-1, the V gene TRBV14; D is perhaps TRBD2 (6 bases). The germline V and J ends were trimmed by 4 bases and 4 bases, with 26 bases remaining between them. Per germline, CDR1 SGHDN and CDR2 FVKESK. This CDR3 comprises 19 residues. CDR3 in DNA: TGTGCCAGCAGCCGGAGGGAGTCCTGGGGACTTTCTTCTTACAATGAGCAGTTCTTC. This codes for CASSRRESWGLSSYNEQFF.

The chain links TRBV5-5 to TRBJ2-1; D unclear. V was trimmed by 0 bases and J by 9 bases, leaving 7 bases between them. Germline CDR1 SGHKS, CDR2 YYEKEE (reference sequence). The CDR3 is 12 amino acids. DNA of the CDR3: TGTGCCAGCAGCTTGGAAGCCTTTGAGCAGTTCTTC. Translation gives CASSLEAFEQFF.

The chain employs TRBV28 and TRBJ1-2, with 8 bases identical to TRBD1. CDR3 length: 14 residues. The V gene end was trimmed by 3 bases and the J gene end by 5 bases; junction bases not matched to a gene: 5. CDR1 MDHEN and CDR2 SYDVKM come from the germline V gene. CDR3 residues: CASSLSQGGYGYTF. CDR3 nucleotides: TGTGCCAGCAGTTTGTCACAGGGGGGTTATGGCTACACCTTC.

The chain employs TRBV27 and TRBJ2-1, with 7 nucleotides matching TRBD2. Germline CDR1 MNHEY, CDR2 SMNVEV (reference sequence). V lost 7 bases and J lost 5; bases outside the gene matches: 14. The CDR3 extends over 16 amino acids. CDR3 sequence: CASTSFGAGRDNEQFF. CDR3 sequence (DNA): TGTGCCAGCACTTCCTTCGGAGCGGGACGGGACAATGAGCAGTTCTTC.

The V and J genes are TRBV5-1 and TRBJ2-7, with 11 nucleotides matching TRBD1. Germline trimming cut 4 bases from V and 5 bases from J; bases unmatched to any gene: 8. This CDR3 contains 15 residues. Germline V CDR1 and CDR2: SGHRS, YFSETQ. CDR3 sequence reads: CASSLTGQGDDEQYF. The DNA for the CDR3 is TGCGCCAGCAGCCTTACGGGACAGGGGGATGACGAGCAGTACTTC. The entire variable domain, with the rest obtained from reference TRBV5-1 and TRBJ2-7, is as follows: KAGVTQTPRYLIKTRGQQVTLSCSPISGHRSVSWYQQTPGQGLQFLFEYFSETQRNKGNFPGRFSGRQFSNSRSEMNVSTLELGDSALYLCASSLTGQGDDEQYFGPGTRLTVT.